This T cell receptor beta chain was recorded in a study of tumor and adjacent non-tumor tissue in lung cancer. On the study more broadly: On average, productive TCRbeta reads reached roughly 4.2 million per sample.

Concerning this clonotype itself: Its antigen is not identified. Germline is not matched at one junction end, which may reflect a read error.

Study-wide findings and caveats: Tumor tissue had significantly higher TCR diversity than normal lung.

No cell sorting was done before RNA was extracted from the tissue. This CDR3 is 14 amino acids long. Per the germline V gene, CDR1 is DFQATT and CDR2 is SNEGSKA (reference sequence). TCRbeta libraries were built with three rounds of nested PCR, modified from ARM-PCR. MiXCR, applied by TCRdb to the multiplex PCR reads, yields one record per CDR3 protein. The table includes 91,000 or so distinct CDR3 sequences, approximately 65% detected once. The genes are TRBV20-1 and TRBJ2-5; tentatively, D is TRBD1 (6 bases). This sequence originates from a man in his sixties with non-small cell lung cancer. Sample: lung tumor tissue. CDR3 DNA: TGCATTGCTAGAGATCAGGGGCCCCAAGAGACCCAGCACTTC. Translated, it gives CIARDQGPQETQHF.